The 28 T cell receptor beta chains below all came from one sample that was sequenced in a study of T cell responses to AZD1222 COVID-19 vaccine (dated by TCRdb to the early 2020s). Library preparation was by the immunoSEQ multiplex PCR assay. Imported from immuneACCESS, the table was reduced by TCRdb to in-frame sequences with V and J called. These copies leave out some clones; in studies compared against another copy, an unresolved V gene accounts for under half, and the cause of the remainder is not known. This sample's records show around 150,000 clones. About 2.2% of the sample belongs to the ten largest clones. Per the publication, the time point label means: baseline before first vaccination. The sample comprised peripheral blood. These TCRs come from an adult in good health.

The V and J genes are TRBV6-5 and TRBJ1-3; D not certain. V was cut by 2 bases and J by 11 bases, with 10 bases left in between. The germline CDR1 and CDR2 sequences are MNHEY and SVGAGI. The CDR3 consists of 12 residues. CDR3 sequence: CASSYTPGSIYF. The CDR3, as DNA: TGTGCCAGCAGTTACACTCCGGGCTCCATATATTTT.

V is TRBV2 and J is TRBJ1-4, with a weak D call TRBD1 (6 bases). This CDR3 is 16 amino acids long. Germline V gives CDR1 SNHLY, CDR2 FYNNEI. V was trimmed by 6 bases and J by 7 bases, leaving 21 bases between them. CDR3 amino acids: CASRAQDGGNGEKLFF. The CDR3 DNA follows: TGTGCCAGCAGGGCCCAAGACGGGGGCAACGGTGAAAAACTGTTTTTT.

V and J are TRBV9 and TRBJ2-3; TRBD2 matches at 9 bases. With V trimmed by 0 bases and J by 2 bases, 1 base remained unmatched. This CDR3 has 15 amino acids. Germline CDR1 and CDR2: SGDLS and YYNGEE. The chain's CDR3 is CASSVVAGATDTQYF. The CDR3 DNA reads as TGTGCCAGCAGCGTAGTAGCGGGGGCCACAGATACGCAGTATTTT. Looking up the rest from reference TRBV9 and TRBJ2-3 gives the full variable domain: DSGVTQTPKHLITATGQRVTLRCSPRSGDLSVYWYQQSLDQGLQFLIQYYNGEERAKGNILERFSAQQFPDLHSELNLSSLELGDSALYFCASSVVAGATDTQYFGPGTRLTVL.

As concerns this clone: Other DNA variants within this sample encode the same CDR3. The chain carries TRBV18 and TRBJ1-1; TRBD1 aligns across 8 bases. Germline CDR1 is KGHSH and CDR2 is LQKENI. V shed 1 base, J shed 1 base, and the junction held 2 bases outside the gene matches. The CDR3 is 15 amino acids. CDR3 sequence: CASSPRGTGNTEAFF. The CDR3 region has the DNA TGTGCCAGCTCACCACGAGGGACAGGGAACACTGAAGCTTTCTTT.

This chain connects TRBV6-2 or TRBV6-3 to TRBJ2-2; D may be TRBD2 (6 bases). The CDR3 runs 11 residues. Trimming cost V 5 bases and J 8 bases, with 6 bases left between them. Germline assignment: CDR1 MNHEY and CDR2 SVGEGT. CDR3 bases: TGTGCCAGCAGTCGGGGGGGGGAGCTGTTTTTT. Protein: CASSRGGELFF.

V gene TRBV11-2 combines with J gene TRBJ2-3; 8 bases are shared with TRBD2. The V gene's germline CDR1 is SGHAT and CDR2 FQNNGV. The CDR3 runs to 18 residues. Unmatched junction bases numbered 10, after V lost 0 bases and J lost 2 bases. The DNA for the CDR3 is TGTGCCAGCAGCTTAGATCTGGCCGGGGGGGGTGACACAGATACGCAGTATTTT. It encodes CASSLDLAGGGDTDTQYF.

This chain joins TRBV27 and TRBJ1-2, with D uncertain. In germline, CDR1 is MNHEY, CDR2 SMNVEV (reference sequence). CDR3 length: 11 amino acids. V lost 8 bases and J lost 7, with 11 bases in between. CDR3 loop: CASCGGFGYTF. The CDR3 DNA is TGTGCCAGCTGCGGAGGGTTTGGCTACACCTTC.

The chain carries TRBV6-5 and TRBJ1-5; maybe TRBD1 (5 bases). V was clipped by 9 bases and J by 2 bases, with 14 bases between them. Germline lookup yields CDR1 MNHEY and CDR2 SVGAGI. The CDR3 runs 14 residues. The CDR3 DNA follows: TGTGCCAGTCAGTGGGGGTCTGGCAATCAGCCCCAGCATTTT. Translated: CASQWGSGNQPQHF.

The V gene is TRBV2, the J gene TRBJ1-2; D remains ambiguous. Germline CDR1 reads SNHLY; CDR2 reads FYNNEI. Trimming took 10 bases from V and 3 from J, leaving 15 bases between them. This CDR3 region has 13 residues. This CDR3 is CANPAAGDYGYTF. The CDR3 DNA reads TGTGCCAACCCGGCGGCAGGCGACTATGGCTACACCTTC.

The chain recombines TRBV7-8 with TRBJ2-2; no reliable D call. This CDR3 is 13 amino acids long. The ends were cut back, 1 base at V and 5 bases at J, with 5 bases in the middle. Germline loops: CDR1 SGHVS, CDR2 FQNEAQ. The CDR3 spells CASSLGRTGELFF. CDR3 nucleotides: TGTGCCAGCAGCTTAGGGCGAACCGGGGAGCTGTTTTTT.

The rearrangement joins TRBV18 to TRBJ1-2, with D uncertain. V lost 2 bases and J lost 0, with 22 bases in between. The CDR3 spans 19 residues. From germline, CDR1 is KGHSH and CDR2 LQKENI. Here the CDR3 reads CASSPASLSSFGTNYGYTF. CDR3 in DNA: TGTGCCAGCTCACCAGCATCCCTATCGAGCTTTGGAACTAACTATGGCTACACCTTC. Looking up the rest from reference TRBV18 and TRBJ1-2 gives the full variable domain: NAGVMQNPRHLVRRRGQEARLRCSPMKGHSHVYWYRQLPEEGLKFMVYLQKENIIDESGMPKERFSAEFPKEGPSILRIQQVVRGDSAAYFCASSPASLSSFGTNYGYTFGSGTRLTVV.

The chain couples TRBV29-1 to TRBJ2-7; TRBD2 matches at 8 bases. V gave up 4 bases and J gave up 1 base; unmatched junction bases: 9. Germline V CDR1 and CDR2: SQVTM, ANQGSEA. This CDR3 region has 15 residues. CDR3 nucleotides: TGCAGCGTTGTTGGTTTGCGGGGGGCATCCTACGAGCAGTACTTC. This codes for CSVVGLRGASYEQYF.

This rearrangement joins TRBV9 to TRBJ1-1, with unresolved D. Germline values: CDR1 SGDLS, CDR2 YYNGEE. This CDR3 region has 13 residues. V was shortened by 3 bases and J by 0 bases, with 6 bases between the two germline ends. The CDR3: CASSADMNTEAFF. CDR3 bases: TGTGCCAGCAGCGCCGATATGAACACTGAAGCTTTCTTT.

The chain carries TRBV7-9 and TRBJ2-7; 7 nucleotides match TRBD1. The V gene's germline CDR1 is SEHNR and CDR2 FQNEAQ (reference sequence). The CDR3 length is 15 residues. V gave up 5 bases and J gave up 0 bases; unmatched junction bases: 7. For the CDR3, the DNA is TGTGCCAGCAGCCCACAGGGGTTGGTCTCCTACGAGCAGTACTTC. Translation gives CASSPQGLVSYEQYF. Combining the CDR3 with reference TRBV7-9 and TRBJ2-7 gives the whole variable domain DTGVSQNPRHKITKRGQNVTFRCDPISEHNRLYWYRQTLGQGPEFLTYFQNEAQLEKSRLLSDRFSAERPKGSFSTLEIQRTEQGDSAMYLCASSPQGLVSYEQYFGPGTRLTVT.

The chain employs TRBV7-6 and TRBJ2-3, with 9 bases matching TRBD2. This CDR3 has 17 residues. J was trimmed by 6 bases and V by 3 bases; bases with no gene match: 13. Germline lookup yields CDR1 SGHVS and CDR2 FNYEAQ. CDR3 coding DNA: TGTGCCAGCAGCTTGAGGGTGGCGGGGGGGTCGTTCGATACGCAGTATTTT. It specifies CASSLRVAGGSFDTQYF. Full variable domain (rest looked up from reference TRBV7-6 and TRBJ2-3): GAGVSQSPRYKVTKRGQDVALRCDPISGHVSLYWYRQALGQGPEFLTYFNYEAQQDKSGLPNDRFSAERPEGSISTLTIQRTEQRDSAMYRCASSLRVAGGSFDTQYFGPGTRLTVL.

The chain recombines TRBV20-1 with TRBJ2-7, with D maybe TRBD2 (5 bases). Germline V gene sequence: CDR1 DFQATT, CDR2 SNEGSKA (reference sequence). The CDR3 length is 11 residues. Trimming stripped 6 bases from V and 2 bases from J, with 8 bases between. CDR3 sequence reads: CSAPGAYEQYF. The CDR3 DNA sequence: TGCAGTGCCCCCGGGGCCTACGAGCAGTACTTC.

The J gene is TRBJ1-2, the V gene TRBV28, with D perhaps matching TRBD1 (6 bases). V was cut by 6 bases and J by 3 bases, with 17 bases left in between. This CDR3 is built from 15 residues. In germline, CDR1 is MDHEN, CDR2 SYDVKM. CDR3 sequence reads: CASSLISAGDYGYTF. In nucleotides, the CDR3 is TGTGCCAGCAGCCTAATCTCGGCAGGGGACTATGGCTACACCTTC.

CDR3: CASSPPAHHEAFF. CDR3 DNA: TGTGCCAGCAGCCCCCCGGCACACCATGAAGCTTTCTTT. The genes are TRBV14 and TRBJ1-1; D ambiguous. Deletions cut 4 bases from V and 7 bases from J, with 13 bases between. The germline gives CDR1 SGHDN, CDR2 FVKESK. The CDR3 spans 13 residues.

This rearrangement joins TRBV15 to TRBJ2-2; no definite D call. Per germline, CDR1 LNHNV and CDR2 YYDKDF (reference sequence). The CDR3 is 12 amino acids. V lost 2 bases to trimming and J lost 3 bases, with 1 base between them. The CDR3 loop is CATSRHTGELFF. The CDR3, as DNA: TGTGCCACCAGCAGACACACCGGGGAGCTGTTTTTT.

V and J are TRBV20-1 and TRBJ1-1; TRBD1 is a possible D gene (5 bases). The V end was cut by 3 bases, the J end by 1 base, with 9 bases between. The CDR3 length is 13 residues. CDR1 DFQATT and CDR2 SNEGSKA come from the germline V gene (reference sequence). CDR3 nucleotides: TGCAGTGCTAGTAAGACAGCGAACACTGAAGCTTTCTTT. Translating gives CSASKTANTEAFF.

This chain connects TRBV6-1 to TRBJ1-2; TRBD1 agrees at 10 bases. The CDR3 has 17 residues. With 2 bases clipped from V and 2 bases from J, the junction kept 8 bases outside the gene matches. The V gene's germline CDR1 is MNHNS and CDR2 SASEGT. The CDR3 spells CASSEPRTGGRNYGYTF. In DNA, the CDR3 is TGTGCCAGCAGTGAACCAAGGACAGGGGGACGAAACTATGGCTACACCTTC.

The rearrangement links TRBV15 to TRBJ1-1; D is undetermined. Germline CDR1 reads LNHNV; CDR2 reads YYDKDF (reference sequence). The ends were cut back, 2 bases at V and 5 bases at J, with 9 bases in the middle. The CDR3 is 13 amino acids. CDR3: CATSRSRTTEAFF. The CDR3 nucleotides read TGTGCCACCAGCAGATCCAGGACGACTGAAGCTTTCTTT.

In the case of this clone: The junction departs from the called germline gene at one end, perhaps through a read error. The chain combines TRBV28 with TRBJ1-2; 10 positions match TRBD1. The CDR3 is 20 amino acids. Per germline, CDR1 MDHEN and CDR2 SYDVKM. The CDR3 DNA reads as TGTGCCAGTAGTTTATTGGGAGCGGGACAGGGGATCGTCGGCGTGGACGGCTACACCTTC. Protein: CASSLLGAGQGIVGVDGYTF.

J is TRBJ1-2 and V is TRBV21-1; the table's D call TRBD1 went unverified against the DNA. TRBV21-1 is labeled a pseudogene. The CDR3 has 14 amino acids. The chain's CDR3 is CASTRDRINYGYTF. The CDR3 nucleotides read TGTGCCAGCACCCGGGACAGGATTAACTATGGCTACACCTTC.

The chain couples TRBV7-2 to TRBJ1-2; D may be TRBD1 (5 bases). The CDR3 sequence is 14 residues long. The germline V gene encodes CDR1 SGHTA and CDR2 FQGNSA. Trimming shortened V by 0 bases and J by 4 bases, and 9 bases separated the two germline ends. CDR3 sequence reads: CASSLAGAVYGYTF. In nucleotides, the CDR3 is TGTGCCAGCAGCTTAGCAGGGGCGGTCTATGGCTACACCTTC.

V gene TRBV19 combines with J gene TRBJ1-5, with D hard to call. CDR1 is LNHDA and CDR2 is SQIVND in the germline V gene (reference sequence). There are 13 residues in the CDR3. V was clipped by 6 bases and J by 7 bases, with 13 bases between them. CDR3 in DNA: TGTGCCAGTAGCAGCAGTCGGGAGCAGCCCCAGCATTTT. Amino acids: CASSSSREQPQHF.

J is TRBJ1-3 and V is TRBV5-1; D is unclear. This CDR3 has 14 residues. Germline values: CDR1 SGHRS, CDR2 YFSETQ. Deletions cut 3 bases from V and 2 bases from J, with 9 bases between. The CDR3 loop reads CASSSGSPGNTIYF. CDR3 in DNA: TGCGCCAGCAGCTCCGGGTCGCCTGGAAACACCATATATTTT.

V and J are TRBV2 and TRBJ1-5; TRBD1 matches at 8 bases. The CDR3 loop spans 15 amino acids. Looked up from germline, CDR1 is SNHLY and CDR2 is FYNNEI. V dropped 3 bases and J dropped 7; count of bases not matched to a gene: 8. CDR3 in amino acids: CASSDWAGGAQPQHF. CDR3 DNA sequence: TGTGCCAGCAGTGACTGGGCAGGGGGCGCCCAGCCCCAGCATTTT. The full variable domain, in which reference TRBV2 and TRBJ1-5 provide the parts outside the CDR3, is EPEVTQTPSHQVTQMGQEVILRCVPISNHLYFYWYRQILGQKVEFLVSFYNNEISEKSEIFDDQFSVERPDGSNFTLKIRSTKLEDSAMYFCASSDWAGGAQPQHFGDGTRLSIL.